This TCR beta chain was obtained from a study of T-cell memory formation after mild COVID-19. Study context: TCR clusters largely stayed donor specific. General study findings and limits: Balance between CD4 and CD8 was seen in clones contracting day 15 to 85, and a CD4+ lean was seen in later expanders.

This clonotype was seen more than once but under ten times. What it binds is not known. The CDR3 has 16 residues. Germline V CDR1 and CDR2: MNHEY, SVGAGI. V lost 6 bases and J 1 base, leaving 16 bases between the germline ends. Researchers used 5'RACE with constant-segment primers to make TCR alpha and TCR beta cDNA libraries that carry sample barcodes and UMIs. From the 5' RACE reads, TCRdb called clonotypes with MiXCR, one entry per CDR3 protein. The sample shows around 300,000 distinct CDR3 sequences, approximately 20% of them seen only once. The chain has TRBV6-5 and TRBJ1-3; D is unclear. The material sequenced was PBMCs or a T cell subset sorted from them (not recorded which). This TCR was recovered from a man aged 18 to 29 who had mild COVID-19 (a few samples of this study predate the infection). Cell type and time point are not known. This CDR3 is CASRARASWSGNTIYF. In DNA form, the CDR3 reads TGTGCCAGCAGAGCACGGGCCTCGTGGTCTGGAAACACCATATATTTT.